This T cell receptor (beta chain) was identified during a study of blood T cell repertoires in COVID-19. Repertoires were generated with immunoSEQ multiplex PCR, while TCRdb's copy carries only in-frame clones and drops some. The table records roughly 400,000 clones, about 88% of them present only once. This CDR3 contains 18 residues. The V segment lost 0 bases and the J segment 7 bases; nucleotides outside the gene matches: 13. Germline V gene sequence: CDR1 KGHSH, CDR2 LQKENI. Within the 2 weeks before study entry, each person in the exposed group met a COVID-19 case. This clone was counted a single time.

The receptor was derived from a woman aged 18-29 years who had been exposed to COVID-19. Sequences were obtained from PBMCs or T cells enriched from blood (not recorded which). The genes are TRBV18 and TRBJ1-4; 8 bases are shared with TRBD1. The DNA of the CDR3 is TGTGCCAGCTCACCACCTGACGAGGTTAGCAGGGGGCGTGAAAAACTGTTTTTT. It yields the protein CASSPPDEVSRGREKLFF.